This entry describes one T cell receptor beta chain. This record comes from a study of blood T cell repertoires in COVID-19. Looking at the study overall: Samples of COVID-19 (acute and convalescent) were obtained from the United States, Italy and Spain. Nucleic acid was either cDNA or gDNA, and it came from T cells, B-cell-depleted T cells, or PBMCs.

V dropped 4 bases and J dropped 3; count of bases not matched to a gene: 13. The CDR3 has 18 residues. The germline V gene encodes CDR1 MDHEN and CDR2 SYDVKM. Assay used: immunoSEQ multiplex PCR; TCRdb lists only in-frame clones, some missing. The sample consists of 110,000 to 150,000 clones, 86% of them appearing once. The TCR was taken from a woman aged 60-75 years with acute or convalescent COVID-19. Sequencing was performed on peripheral blood. The chain employs TRBV28 and TRBJ2-3, with 10 bases that match TRBD2. The CDR3 spells CASSSPLWSSGGTDTQYF. The CDR3 DNA sequence: TGTGCCAGCAGTTCCCCTCTCTGGTCTAGCGGGGGTACAGATACGCAGTATTTT.